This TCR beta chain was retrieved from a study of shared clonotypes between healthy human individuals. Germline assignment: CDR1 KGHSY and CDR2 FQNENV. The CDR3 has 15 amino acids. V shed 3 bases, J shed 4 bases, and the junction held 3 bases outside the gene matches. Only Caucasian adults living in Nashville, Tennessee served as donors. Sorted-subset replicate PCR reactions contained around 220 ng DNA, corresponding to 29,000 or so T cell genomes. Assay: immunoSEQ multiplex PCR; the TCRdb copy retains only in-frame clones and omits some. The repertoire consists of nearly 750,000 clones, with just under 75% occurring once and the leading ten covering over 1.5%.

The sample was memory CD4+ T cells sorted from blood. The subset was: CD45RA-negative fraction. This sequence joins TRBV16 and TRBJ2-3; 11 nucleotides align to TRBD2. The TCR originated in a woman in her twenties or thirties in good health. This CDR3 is CASSHTSGRPDTQYF. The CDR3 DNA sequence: TGTGCCAGCAGCCACACTAGCGGGAGACCAGATACGCAGTATTTT.